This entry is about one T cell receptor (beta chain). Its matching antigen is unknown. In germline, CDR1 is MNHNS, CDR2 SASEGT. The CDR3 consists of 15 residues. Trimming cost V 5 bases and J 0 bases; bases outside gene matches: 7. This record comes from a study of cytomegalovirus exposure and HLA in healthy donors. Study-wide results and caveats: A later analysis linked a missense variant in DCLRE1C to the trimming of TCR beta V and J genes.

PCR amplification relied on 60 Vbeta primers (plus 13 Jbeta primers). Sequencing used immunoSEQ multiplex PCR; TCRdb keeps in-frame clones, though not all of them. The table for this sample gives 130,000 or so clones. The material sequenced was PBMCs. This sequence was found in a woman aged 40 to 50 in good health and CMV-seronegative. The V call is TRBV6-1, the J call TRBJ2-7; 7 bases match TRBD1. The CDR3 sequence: CASSPLTGFSYEQYV. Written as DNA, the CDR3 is TGTGCCAGCAGTCCCCTGACAGGGTTCTCCTACGAGCAGTACGTC.